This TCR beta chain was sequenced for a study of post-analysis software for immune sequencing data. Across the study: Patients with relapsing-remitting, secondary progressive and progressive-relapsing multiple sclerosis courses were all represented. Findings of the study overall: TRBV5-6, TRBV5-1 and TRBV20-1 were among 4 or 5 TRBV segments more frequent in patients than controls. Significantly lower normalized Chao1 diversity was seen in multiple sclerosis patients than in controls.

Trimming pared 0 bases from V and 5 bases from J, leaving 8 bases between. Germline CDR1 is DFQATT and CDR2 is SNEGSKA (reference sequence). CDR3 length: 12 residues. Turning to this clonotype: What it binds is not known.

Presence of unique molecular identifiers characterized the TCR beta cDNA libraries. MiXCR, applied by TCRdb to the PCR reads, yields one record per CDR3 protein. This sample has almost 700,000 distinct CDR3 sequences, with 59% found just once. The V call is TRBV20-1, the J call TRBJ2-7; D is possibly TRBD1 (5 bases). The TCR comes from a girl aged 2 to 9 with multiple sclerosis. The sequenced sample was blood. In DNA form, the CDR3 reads TGCAGTGCTAGAGATGTGACAGACGAGCAGTACTTC. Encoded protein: CSARDVTDEQYF.